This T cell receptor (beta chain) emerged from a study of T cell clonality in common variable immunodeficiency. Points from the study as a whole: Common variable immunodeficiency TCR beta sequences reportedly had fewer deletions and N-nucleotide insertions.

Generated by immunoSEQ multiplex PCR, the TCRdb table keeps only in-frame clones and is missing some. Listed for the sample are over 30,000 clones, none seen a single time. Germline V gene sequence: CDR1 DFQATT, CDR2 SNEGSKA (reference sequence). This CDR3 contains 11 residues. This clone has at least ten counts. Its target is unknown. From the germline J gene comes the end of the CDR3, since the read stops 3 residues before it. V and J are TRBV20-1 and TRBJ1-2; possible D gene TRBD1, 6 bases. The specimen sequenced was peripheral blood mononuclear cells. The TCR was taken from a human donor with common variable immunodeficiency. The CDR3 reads CSAREGQGYTF. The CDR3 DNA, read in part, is TGCAGTGCTAGAGAGGGACAAGGC.